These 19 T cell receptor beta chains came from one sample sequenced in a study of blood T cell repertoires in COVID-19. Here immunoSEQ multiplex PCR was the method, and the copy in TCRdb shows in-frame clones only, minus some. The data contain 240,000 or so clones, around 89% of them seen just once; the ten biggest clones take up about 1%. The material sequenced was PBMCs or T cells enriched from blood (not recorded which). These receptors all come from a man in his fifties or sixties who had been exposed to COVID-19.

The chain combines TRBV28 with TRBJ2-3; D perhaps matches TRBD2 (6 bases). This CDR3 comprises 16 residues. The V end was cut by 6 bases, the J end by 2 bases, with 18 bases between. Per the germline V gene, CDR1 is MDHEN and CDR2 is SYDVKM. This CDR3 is CASSPILAGFTDTQYF. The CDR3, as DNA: TGTGCCAGCAGCCCGATACTAGCCGGATTCACAGATACGCAGTATTTT. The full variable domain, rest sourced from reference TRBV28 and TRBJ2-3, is DVKVTQSSRYLVKRTGEKVFLECVQDMDHENMFWYRQDPGLGLRLIYFSYDVKMKEKGDIPEGYSVSREKKERFSLILESASTNQTSMYLCASSPILAGFTDTQYFGPGTRLTVL.

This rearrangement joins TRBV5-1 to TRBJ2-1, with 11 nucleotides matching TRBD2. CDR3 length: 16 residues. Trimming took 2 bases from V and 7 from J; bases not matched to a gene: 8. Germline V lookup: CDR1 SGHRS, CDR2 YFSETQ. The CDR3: CASSFLAGGETNEQFF. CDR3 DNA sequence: TGCGCCAGCAGCTTTTTAGCGGGAGGGGAAACGAATGAGCAGTTCTTC. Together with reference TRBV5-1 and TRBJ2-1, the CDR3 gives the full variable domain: KAGVTQTPRYLIKTRGQQVTLSCSPISGHRSVSWYQQTPGQGLQFLFEYFSETQRNKGNFPGRFSGRQFSNSRSEMNVSTLELGDSALYLCASSFLAGGETNEQFFGPGTRLTVL.

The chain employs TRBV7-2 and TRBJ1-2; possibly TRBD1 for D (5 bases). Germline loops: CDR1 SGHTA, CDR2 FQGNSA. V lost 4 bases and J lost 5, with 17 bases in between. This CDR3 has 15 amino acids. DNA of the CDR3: TGTGCCAGCAGCTCTCGAGGACGGGCAGGGTATGGCTACACCTTC. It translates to CASSSRGRAGYGYTF.

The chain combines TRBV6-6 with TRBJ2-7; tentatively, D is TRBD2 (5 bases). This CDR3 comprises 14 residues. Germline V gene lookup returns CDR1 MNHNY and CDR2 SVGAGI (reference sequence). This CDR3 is CASSFRDLTYEQYV. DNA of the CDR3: TGTGCCAGCAGTTTCCGGGATCTAACCTATGAGCAGTACGTC.

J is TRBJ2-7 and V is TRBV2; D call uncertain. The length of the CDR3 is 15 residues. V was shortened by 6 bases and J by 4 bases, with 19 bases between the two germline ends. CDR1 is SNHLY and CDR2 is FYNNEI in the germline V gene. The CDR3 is CASREPGFLPYEQYV. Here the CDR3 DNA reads TGTGCCAGCAGAGAACCAGGTTTTCTCCCGTACGAGCAGTACGTC.

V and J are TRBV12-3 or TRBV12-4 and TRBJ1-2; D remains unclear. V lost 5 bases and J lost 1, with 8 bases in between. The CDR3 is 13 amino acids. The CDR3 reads CASSQISNYGYTF. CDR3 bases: TGTGCCAGCAGTCAGATAAGTAACTATGGCTACACCTTC.

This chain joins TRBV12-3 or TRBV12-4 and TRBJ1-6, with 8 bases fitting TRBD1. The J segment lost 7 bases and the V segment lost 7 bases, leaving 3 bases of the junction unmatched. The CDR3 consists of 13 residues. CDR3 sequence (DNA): TGTGCCAGCAACAGGGGGGGGAATTCACCCCTCCACTTT. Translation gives CASNRGGNSPLHF.

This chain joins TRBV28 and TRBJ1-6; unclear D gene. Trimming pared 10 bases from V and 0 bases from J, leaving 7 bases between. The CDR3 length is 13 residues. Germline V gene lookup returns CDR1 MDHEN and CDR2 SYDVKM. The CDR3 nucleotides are TGTGCCACCCAGGACTCCTATAATTCACCCCTCCACTTT. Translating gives CATQDSYNSPLHF.

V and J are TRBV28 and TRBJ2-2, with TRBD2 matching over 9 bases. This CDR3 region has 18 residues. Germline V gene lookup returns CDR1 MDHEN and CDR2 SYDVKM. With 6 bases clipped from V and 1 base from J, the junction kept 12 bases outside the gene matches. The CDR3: CASSHPLGLAENTGELFF. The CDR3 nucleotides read TGTGCCAGCAGCCACCCTCTGGGACTAGCAGAGAACACCGGGGAGCTGTTTTTT.

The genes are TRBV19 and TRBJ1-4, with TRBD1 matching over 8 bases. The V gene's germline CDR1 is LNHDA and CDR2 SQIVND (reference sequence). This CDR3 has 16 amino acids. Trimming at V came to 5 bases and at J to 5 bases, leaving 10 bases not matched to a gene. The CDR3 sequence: CASSGAGGRRNEKLFF. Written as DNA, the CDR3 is TGTGCCAGTAGTGGGGCAGGGGGCAGACGAAATGAAAAACTGTTTTTT.

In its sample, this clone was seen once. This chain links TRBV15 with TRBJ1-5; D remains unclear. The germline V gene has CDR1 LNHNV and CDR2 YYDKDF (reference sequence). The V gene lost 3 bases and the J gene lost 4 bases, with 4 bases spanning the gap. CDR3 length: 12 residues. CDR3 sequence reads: CATSSVNQPQHF. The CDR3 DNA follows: TGTGCCACCAGCAGTGTAAATCAGCCCCAGCATTTT.

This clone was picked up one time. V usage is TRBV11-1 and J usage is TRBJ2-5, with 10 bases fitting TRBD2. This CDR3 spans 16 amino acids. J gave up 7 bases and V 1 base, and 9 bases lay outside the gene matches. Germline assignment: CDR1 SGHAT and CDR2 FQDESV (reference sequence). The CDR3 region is CASSLELAGAFRTQYF. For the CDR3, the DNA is TGTGCCAGCAGCTTAGAGCTAGCGGGGGCCTTTCGGACCCAGTACTTC.

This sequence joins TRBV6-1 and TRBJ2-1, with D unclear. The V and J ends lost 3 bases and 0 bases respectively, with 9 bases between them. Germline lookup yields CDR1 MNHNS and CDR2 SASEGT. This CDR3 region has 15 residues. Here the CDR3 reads CASSEGSSSYNEQFF. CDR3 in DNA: TGTGCCAGCAGTGAGGGCAGCTCCTCCTACAATGAGCAGTTCTTC.

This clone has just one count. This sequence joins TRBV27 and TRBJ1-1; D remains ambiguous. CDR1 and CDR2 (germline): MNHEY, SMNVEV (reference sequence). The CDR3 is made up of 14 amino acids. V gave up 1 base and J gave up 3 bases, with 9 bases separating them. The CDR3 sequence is CASSLLGRDTEAFF. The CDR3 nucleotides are TGTGCCAGCAGTTTATTAGGGAGGGACACTGAAGCTTTCTTT.

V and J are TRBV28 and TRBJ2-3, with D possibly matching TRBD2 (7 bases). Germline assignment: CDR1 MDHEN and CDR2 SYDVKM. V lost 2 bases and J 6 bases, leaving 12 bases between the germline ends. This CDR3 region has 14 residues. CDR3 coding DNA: TGTGCCAGCAGTTTAAGGGGGGGCATGGATACGCAGTATTTT. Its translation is CASSLRGGMDTQYF.

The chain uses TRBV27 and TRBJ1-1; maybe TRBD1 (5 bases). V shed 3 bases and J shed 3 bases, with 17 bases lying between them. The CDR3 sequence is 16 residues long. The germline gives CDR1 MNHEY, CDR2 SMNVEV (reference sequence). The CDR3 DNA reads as TGTGCCAGCAGTTTTCTTCCACAGGCGGTTGACACTGAAGCTTTCTTT. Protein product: CASSFLPQAVDTEAFF.

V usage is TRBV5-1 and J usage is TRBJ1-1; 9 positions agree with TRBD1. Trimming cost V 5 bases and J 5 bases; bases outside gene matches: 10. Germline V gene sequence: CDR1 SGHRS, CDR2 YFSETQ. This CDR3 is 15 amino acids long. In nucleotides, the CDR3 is TGCGCCAGCAGAAACCTTGACAGGGGGAGTACTGAAGCTTTCTTT. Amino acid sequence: CASRNLDRGSTEAFF.

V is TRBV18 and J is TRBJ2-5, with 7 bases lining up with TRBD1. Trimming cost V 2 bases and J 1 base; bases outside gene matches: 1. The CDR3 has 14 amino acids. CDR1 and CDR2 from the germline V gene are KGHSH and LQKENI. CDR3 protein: CASSPDRAQETQYF. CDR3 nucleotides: TGTGCCAGCTCACCAGACAGGGCCCAAGAGACCCAGTACTTC.

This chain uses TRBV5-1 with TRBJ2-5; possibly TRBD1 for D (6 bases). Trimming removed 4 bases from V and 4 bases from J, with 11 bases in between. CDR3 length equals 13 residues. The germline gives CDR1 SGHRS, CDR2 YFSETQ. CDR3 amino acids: CASSQHRAETQYF. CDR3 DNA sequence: TGCGCCAGCAGCCAACACAGGGCAGAGACCCAGTACTTC.